This T cell receptor beta chain was profiled in a study of blood T cell repertoires in COVID-19. The V gene lost 4 bases and the J gene lost 0 bases, with 11 bases spanning the gap. Germline V gene sequence: CDR1 KGHDR, CDR2 SFDVKD. The CDR3 covers 15 residues. Profiled with immunoSEQ multiplex PCR; TCRdb holds only in-frame clones, not every one. The table records just over 300,000 clones, approximately 89% of them present only once. The rearrangement uses TRBV24-1 and TRBJ1-2; D possibly corresponds to TRBD1 (5 bases). Specimen: PBMCs or T cells enriched from blood (not recorded which). This receptor was taken from a woman in her thirties or forties who had recovered from COVID-19. DNA of the CDR3: TGTGCCACCAGTGAGCAGGGCGGACCTAACTATGGCTACACCTTC. The encoded protein is CATSEQGGPNYGYTF.